Listed below are T cell receptor beta chains from one sample, sequenced in a study of blood T cell repertoires in COVID-19. The assay was immunoSEQ multiplex PCR, and TCRdb's table has in-frame clones only and misses some. The table includes approximately 190,000 clones, approximately 79% detected once. The sequenced sample consisted of peripheral blood. Source of these receptors: a man aged 30 to 45 with active or convalescent COVID-19. CDR3s include the opening cysteine and the closing phenylalanine or tryptophan. A D gene is named only where the DNA matches it firmly. Where a row states a size, it is once, few, many or the class of an expanded clone; other rows omit it.

cdr3_aa cdr3_nt d_call j_call v_call clone_size
CASSRARGGYTF TGTGCCAGTAGTAGGGCCAGGGGTGGCTACACCTTC . TRBJ1-2 TRBV19 .
CASSPNAGEEGTDTQYF TGTGCCAGCAGTCCCAATGCGGGAGAGGAGGGCACAGATACGCAGTATTTT TRBD2 TRBJ2-3 TRBV11-3 .
CTSSHLAGGNNEQFF TGCACCAGCAGCCACCTAGCGGGAGGGAACAATGAGCAGTTCTTC . TRBJ2-1 TRBV1 .
CASSAGNYGYTF TGTGCCAGCAGTGCGGGGAACTATGGCTACACCTTC . TRBJ1-2 TRBV6-4 few
CASSRDTYTDTQYF TGTGCCAGCAGCAGGGACACCTACACAGATACGCAGTATTTT . TRBJ2-3 TRBV28 .
CASSNRDFGAKNIQYF TGTGCCAGTAGTAATCGGGACTTTGGGGCCAAAAACATTCAGTACTTC . TRBJ2-4 TRBV19 once
CASKVDSGNQPQHF TGTGCCAGTAAGGTGGACAGTGGGAATCAGCCCCAGCATTTT . TRBJ1-5 TRBV19 .
CASTSGSEETQYF TGTGCCAGCACGAGCGGGAGCGAAGAGACCCAGTACTTC TRBD2 TRBJ2-5 TRBV9 .
CASSGLTGELFF TGTGCCAGCAGCGGTTTAACCGGGGAGCTGTTTTTT . TRBJ2-2 TRBV9 .
CASSQEGRETQYF TGCGCCAGCAGCCAAGAGGGGAGGGAGACCCAGTACTTC . TRBJ2-5 TRBV4-3 few
CASSATSGSGGEQYF TGTGCCAGCAGCGCGACTAGCGGGAGTGGGGGGGAGCAGTACTTC TRBD2 TRBJ2-7 TRBV7-2 .
CASSHDRGYNEQFF TGTGCCAGCAGCCACGACAGGGGATACAATGAGCAGTTCTTC TRBD1 TRBJ2-1 TRBV5-6 few
CASSRSMGEGNYGYTF TGCGCCAGCAGCCGCTCGATGGGCGAGGGTAACTATGGCTACACCTTC . TRBJ1-2 TRBV4-1 .
CAWTATDTGNTIYF TGTGCCTGGACCGCTACCGACACGGGAAACACCATATATTTT . TRBJ1-3 TRBV30 once
CASSQEGAWNSPLHF TGTGCCAGCAGCCAAGAGGGGGCTTGGAATTCACCCCTCCACTTT . TRBJ1-6 TRBV14 .
CASSAYPGVGQPQHF TGTGCCAGCAGTGCCTACCCGGGGGTTGGACAGCCCCAGCATTTT . TRBJ1-5 TRBV6-4 .
CASSPGTGLSGNTIYF TGTGCCAGTAGTCCAGGGACAGGGCTCTCTGGAAACACCATATATTTT TRBD1 TRBJ1-3 TRBV19 .
CASSGDGGYGYTF TGCGCCAGCAGCGGGGACGGGGGATACGGCTACACCTTC . TRBJ1-2 TRBV5-1 .
CASSSHLTSGTGGNYGYTF TGTGCCAGCAGTTCCCATCTAACTTCCGGGACAGGGGGCAACTATGGCTACACCTTC TRBD1 TRBJ1-2 TRBV28 .
CASSQDISTVGLPQHF TGTGCCAGCAGCCAAGATATATCGACAGTAGGTCTGCCCCAGCATTTT . TRBJ1-5 TRBV4-2 .
CASSVLAGGDKVIQYF TGTGCCAGCAGCGTACTAGCGGGAGGAGATAAGGTCATTCAGTACTTC TRBD2 TRBJ2-4 TRBV9 .
CASSITRGDYNEQFF TGTGCCAGTAGTATAACCCGGGGGGATTACAATGAGCAGTTCTTC TRBD2 TRBJ2-1 TRBV19 .
CASSKSLGGEKLFF TGTGCCAGCAGCAAAAGTCTGGGAGGGGAAAAACTGTTTTTT . TRBJ1-4 TRBV21-1 .
CASSLVWQSYEQYF TGTGCCAGCAGCTTAGTATGGCAGTCCTACGAGCAGTACTTC . TRBJ2-7 TRBV7-2 .
CASSQDRGTGNEQFF TGCGCCAGCAGCCAAGATCGCGGCACGGGGAATGAGCAGTTCTTC . TRBJ2-1 TRBV4-1 .
CAWSSGGGNEKLFF TGTGCCTGGAGTTCCGGGGGGGGGAATGAAAAACTGTTTTTT . TRBJ1-4 TRBV30 .
CASSQEIITYLEAFF TGTGCCAGCAGCCAAGAGATTATAACGTATCTAGAAGCTTTCTTT . TRBJ1-1 TRBV4-2 .